This T cell receptor (beta chain) was observed in a study of monozygotic twins with inflammatory bowel disease. Findings of the study overall: No difference was seen in repertoire similarity between concordant and discordant twins, possibly from limited power. T cell subtypes were not distinguishable in this analysis.

Note on this clonotype: The antigen remains undetermined.

The length of the CDR3 is 14 residues. Germline V CDR1 and CDR2: DFQATT, SNEGSKA (reference sequence). With the 5' RACE reads reprocessed, TCRdb shows one record per CDR3 protein and no DNA. Across roughly 170,000 distinct CDR3 sequences, the top ten clones capture approximately 7% of the sample. This clonotype originated in a human donor with ulcerative colitis or Crohn's disease, or a healthy co-twin of an affected twin (not recorded which). This chain joins TRBV20-1 and TRBJ2-7. The sample taken for sequencing was blood. The CDR3 reads CSAQRLLAIHEQYF.